This T cell receptor (beta chain) was identified in a study of OX40 agonist ivuxolimab in advanced cancers. About the study: Anti-PD-1, anti-PD-L1 or anti-CTLA-4 therapy given earlier was allowed, and around 40% had some.

Study-wide findings and caveats: Low normalized T-cell clonal expansion was additionally recorded for some nonresponders.

Using immunoSEQ multiplex PCR, the repertoire was profiled, and TCRdb retains in-frame clones only, with some absent. This sample has roughly 67,000 clones; roughly 80% occur once, and the top ten carry about 5.1%. No patient had autoimmune disease or received systemic immunosuppression. Note on this clone: The antigen is not known.

The CDR3 extends over 13 amino acids. Germline-derived CDR1 and CDR2 are MDHEN and SYDVKM. Germline trimming cut 2 bases from V and 9 bases from J; bases unmatched to any gene: 2. The sample was CD4+ or CD8+ T cells sorted from blood, taken in a trial of the OX40 agonist ivuxolimab. V and J are TRBV28 and TRBJ1-1, with TRBD1 identical over 11 bases. This clonotype was obtained from an adult with an advanced solid tumor such as melanoma, head and neck, liver or kidney cancer. CDR3 sequence: CASSLRDRGKAFF. CDR3 DNA: TGTGCCAGCAGTTTAAGGGACAGGGGGAAAGCTTTCTTT. The full variable domain, with the rest looked up from reference TRBV28 and TRBJ1-1, is DVKVTQSSRYLVKRTGEKVFLECVQDMDHENMFWYRQDPGLGLRLIYFSYDVKMKEKGDIPEGYSVSREKKERFSLILESASTNQTSMYLCASSLRDRGKAFFGQGTRLTVV.